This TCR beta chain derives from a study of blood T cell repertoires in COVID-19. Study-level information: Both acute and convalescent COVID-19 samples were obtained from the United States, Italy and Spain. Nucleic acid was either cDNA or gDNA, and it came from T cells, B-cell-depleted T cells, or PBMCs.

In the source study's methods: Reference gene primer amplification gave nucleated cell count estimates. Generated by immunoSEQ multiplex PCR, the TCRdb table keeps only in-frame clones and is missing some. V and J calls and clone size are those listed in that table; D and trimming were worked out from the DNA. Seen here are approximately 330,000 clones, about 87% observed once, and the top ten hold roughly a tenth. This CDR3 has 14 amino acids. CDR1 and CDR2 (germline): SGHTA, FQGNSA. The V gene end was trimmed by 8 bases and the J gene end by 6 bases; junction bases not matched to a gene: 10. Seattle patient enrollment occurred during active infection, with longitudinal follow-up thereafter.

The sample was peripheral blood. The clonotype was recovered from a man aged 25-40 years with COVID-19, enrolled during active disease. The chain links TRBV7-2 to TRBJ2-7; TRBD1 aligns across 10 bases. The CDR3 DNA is TGTGCCAGCCTCGATCGGACAGGGGGGAGCGAGCAGTACTTC. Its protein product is CASLDRTGGSEQYF.